Reported below is one TCR beta chain. Its antigen is unidentified. TCRdb keeps only in-frame clones here, not all; method: immunoSEQ multiplex PCR. The sample carries about 18,000 clones, about 73% recorded once. The CDR3 is 13 amino acids. Germline V gene lookup returns CDR1 SGHRS and CDR2 YFSETQ. V lost 4 bases and J 0 bases, leaving 5 bases between the germline ends. The unexposed donors gave CD4+ T cells in about 2010-2019, prior to COVID-19. CD4+ T cells were isolated from the cells after about 11 days of culture. Unexposed-donor CD4+ T cells were probed with SARS-CoV-2 S/N and four cold-coronavirus spikes, cells permitting. This sample was included in a study of CD4 T cells in relation to SARS-CoV-2 and coronaviruses.

Sequencing used CD4+ T cells from PBMCs, cultured in vitro. The sequence came from a human donor in good health. The chain has TRBV5-1 and TRBJ1-3; D is unresolved. This chain's CDR3 is CASSRDSGNTIYF. CDR3 sequence (DNA): TGCGCCAGCAGCAGGGACTCTGGAAACACCATATATTTT.